One and the same sample provided the 11 T cell receptor beta chains below, sequenced in a study of shared clonotypes between healthy human individuals. The repertoire was sequenced with immunoSEQ multiplex PCR; TCRdb's copy has only in-frame clones and lacks some. The table has around 2.1 million clones, approximately 96% seen once. The sample was naive CD4+ T cells sorted from blood. Subset denoted: CD45RA+ positively selected. Receptor source: a man in his late teens or twenties in good health.

The chain has TRBV10-3 and TRBJ2-7; 8 bases are a match to TRBD1. Looked up from germline, CDR1 is ENHRY and CDR2 is SYGVKD. The CDR3 extends over 12 amino acids. V gave up 7 bases and J gave up 5 bases; unmatched junction bases: 4. This CDR3 is CAINPGGDEQYF. As DNA, the CDR3 is TGTGCCATCAATCCAGGGGGCGACGAGCAGTACTTC.

This clone was counted once. The rearrangement uses TRBV2 and TRBJ2-3; 7 bases agree with TRBD2. The J segment lost 7 bases and the V segment lost 11 bases, leaving 18 bases of the junction unmatched. CDR1 SNHLY and CDR2 FYNNEI come from the germline V gene. The CDR3 runs to 15 residues. CDR3 amino acids: CAGSTSALATYTQYF. CDR3 coding DNA: TGTGCCGGATCGACATCGGCACTAGCGACGTATACGCAGTATTTT.

Regarding this clone: Other DNA sequences in the sample encode the same CDR3. The rearrangement links TRBV11-2 to TRBJ2-5; D may match TRBD1 or TRBD2 (6 bases each). Germline V gene data show CDR1 as SGHAT and CDR2 as FQNNGV. Trimming took 2 bases from V and 4 from J, leaving 11 bases between them. This CDR3 is 14 amino acids long. In DNA form, the CDR3 reads TGTGCCAGCAGCTTACGGGGGCGAGGAGAGACCCAGTACTTC. The encoded protein is CASSLRGRGETQYF.

This rearrangement joins TRBV30 to TRBJ2-6; D remains ambiguous. CDR3 length: 15 amino acids. Germline V gives CDR1 GTSNPN, CDR2 SVGIG (reference sequence). V lost 2 bases and J lost 6, with 14 bases in between. The CDR3 nucleotides are TGTGCCTGGAGTCTCCCGGGCTACGAGGCCAACGTCCTGACTTTC. Translating it yields CAWSLPGYEANVLTF.

The chain joins TRBV5-1 to TRBJ2-7, with D possibly TRBD1 on 5 matching bases. Trimming cost V 2 bases and J 8 bases, with 11 bases left between them. Looked up from germline, CDR1 is SGHRS and CDR2 is YFSETQ. This CDR3 is built from 12 residues. CDR3 sequence (DNA): TGCGCCAGCAGCTTACCGACAGAGCAGCAGTACTTC. Translated: CASSLPTEQQYF.

The chain uses TRBV6-4 and TRBJ2-7; 14 bases line up with TRBD2. V lost 1 base and J lost 4; bases outside the gene matches: 3. CDR3 length: 16 residues. Germline values: CDR1 MRHNA, CDR2 SNTAGT. The CDR3 spells CASSDFGTSGSYEQYF. The DNA for the CDR3 is TGTGCCAGCAGTGACTTCGGGACTAGCGGGAGTTACGAGCAGTACTTC.

The V call is TRBV15, the J call TRBJ2-5; possible D gene TRBD2, 5 bases. This CDR3 spans 15 amino acids. V dropped 0 bases and J dropped 5 bases, with 13 bases sitting between them. CDR1 LNHNV and CDR2 YYDKDF come from the germline V gene (reference sequence). The CDR3 DNA reads TGTGCCACCAGCAGAGAAATTGGAGGTTTGGAGACCCAGTACTTC. Residues: CATSREIGGLETQYF.

This chain joins TRBV10-3 and TRBJ2-1; D gene ambiguous. The germline V gene encodes CDR1 ENHRY and CDR2 SYGVKD. Trimming left V 2 bases short and J 8 bases short, with 13 bases between. This CDR3 has 14 amino acids. In DNA form, the CDR3 reads TGTGCCATCAGTGAGAACCCGCGGATAGATGAGCAGTTCTTC. Protein sequence: CAISENPRIDEQFF.

CDR3 loop: CASSPGTGGVGYTF. In nucleotides, the CDR3 is TGTGCCAGCAGTCCTGGGACAGGGGGCGTTGGCTACACCTTC. The chain carries TRBV28 and TRBJ1-2; 12 bases fit TRBD1. Looked up from germline, CDR1 is MDHEN and CDR2 is SYDVKM. With V trimmed by 5 bases and J by 7 bases, 5 bases remained unmatched. The CDR3 spans 14 residues.

This clone was seen more than once but under ten times. The V gene is TRBV6-5, the J gene TRBJ2-7; D is unresolved. Per the germline V gene, CDR1 is MNHEY and CDR2 is SVGAGI. Trimming stripped 0 bases from V and 6 bases from J, with 15 bases between. The CDR3 spans 15 residues. This CDR3 is CASSYSGHREGEQYF. The CDR3 bases are TGTGCCAGCAGTTACTCGGGCCATCGTGAAGGCGAGCAGTACTTC.

The chain joins TRBV6-1 to TRBJ2-7, with TRBD1 matching 8 bases. The CDR3 is made up of 15 amino acids. The V gene end was trimmed by 6 bases and the J gene end by 3 bases; junction bases not matched to a gene: 10. The germline CDR1 and CDR2 sequences are MNHNS and SASEGT. The chain's CDR3 is CASSSADRAFYEQYF. The CDR3 DNA reads as TGTGCCAGCAGCTCGGCGGACAGGGCTTTCTACGAGCAGTACTTC.